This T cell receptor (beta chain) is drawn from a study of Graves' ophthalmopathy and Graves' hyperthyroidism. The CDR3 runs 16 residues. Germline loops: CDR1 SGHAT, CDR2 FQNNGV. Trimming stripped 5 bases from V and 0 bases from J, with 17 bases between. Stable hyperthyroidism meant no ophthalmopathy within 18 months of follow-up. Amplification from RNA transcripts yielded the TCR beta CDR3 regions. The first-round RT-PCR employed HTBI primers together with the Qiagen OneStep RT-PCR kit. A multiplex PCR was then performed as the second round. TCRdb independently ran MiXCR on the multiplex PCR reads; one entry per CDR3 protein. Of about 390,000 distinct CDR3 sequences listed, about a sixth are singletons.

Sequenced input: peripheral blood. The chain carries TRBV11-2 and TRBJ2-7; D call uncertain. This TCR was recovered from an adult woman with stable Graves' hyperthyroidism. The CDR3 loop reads CASSGLSRNDSYEQYF. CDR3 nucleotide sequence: TGTGCCAGCAGCGGGCTTTCGCGGAACGACTCCTACGAGCAGTACTTC.